Sequencing of this T cell receptor beta chain was carried out in a study of CD8+CD57+ T cells in acquired aplastic anemia. In its sample, this clonotype was seen a few times. Profiling of TCR beta VDJ combinations and CDR3 sequences used genomic DNA as template. TCRdb re-derived calls from the reads in MiXCR, one entry per CDR3 protein. Here the sample spans 95,000 to 120,000 distinct CDR3 sequences, approximately 49% being singletons. From germline, CDR1 is SNHLY and CDR2 FYNNEI. The CDR3 sequence is 15 residues long. Deletions cut 6 bases from V and 0 bases from J, with 12 bases between. This sequence joins TRBV2 and TRBJ1-3; possible D gene TRBD1, 6 bases. Sequenced material: sorted CD4+, CD8+, or CD8+CD57+ T cells (not recorded which) from PBMCs. This clonotype originated in a human donor in good health, serving as a control. The CDR3 DNA reads TGTGCCAGCAGCACTACCAGGGGCTCTGGAAACACCATATATTTT. It encodes CASSTTRGSGNTIYF.